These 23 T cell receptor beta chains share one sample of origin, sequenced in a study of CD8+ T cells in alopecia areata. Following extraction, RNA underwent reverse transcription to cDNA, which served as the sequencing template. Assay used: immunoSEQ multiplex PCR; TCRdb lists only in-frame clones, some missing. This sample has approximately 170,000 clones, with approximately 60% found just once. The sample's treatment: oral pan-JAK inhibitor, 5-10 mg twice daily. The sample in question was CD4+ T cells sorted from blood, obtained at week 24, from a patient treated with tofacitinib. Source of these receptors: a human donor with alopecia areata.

This CDR3 is CASSFETGANSPLHF. Here the CDR3 DNA reads TGTGCCAGCAGCTTTGAAACAGGGGCTAATTCACCCCTCCACTTT. V usage is TRBV7-8 and J usage is TRBJ1-6; 7 bases map to TRBD1. The CDR3 has 15 amino acids. Unmatched junction bases numbered 5, after V lost 3 bases and J lost 6 bases. Germline V gene lookup returns CDR1 SGHVS and CDR2 FQNEAQ.

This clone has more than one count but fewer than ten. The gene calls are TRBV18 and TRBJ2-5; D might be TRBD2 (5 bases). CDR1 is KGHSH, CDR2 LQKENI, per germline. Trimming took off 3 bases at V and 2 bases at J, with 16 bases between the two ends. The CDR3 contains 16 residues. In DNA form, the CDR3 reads TGTGCCAGCTCACCCCCCCAGCGGTTGTCTCAAGAGACCCAGTACTTC. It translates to CASSPPQRLSQETQYF.

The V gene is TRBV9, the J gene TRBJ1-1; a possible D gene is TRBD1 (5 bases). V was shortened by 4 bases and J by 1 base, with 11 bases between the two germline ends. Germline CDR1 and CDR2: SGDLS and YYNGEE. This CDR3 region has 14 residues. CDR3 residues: CASSPGPTNTEAFF. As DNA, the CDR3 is TGTGCCAGCAGCCCGGGACCGACGAACACTGAAGCTTTCTTT.

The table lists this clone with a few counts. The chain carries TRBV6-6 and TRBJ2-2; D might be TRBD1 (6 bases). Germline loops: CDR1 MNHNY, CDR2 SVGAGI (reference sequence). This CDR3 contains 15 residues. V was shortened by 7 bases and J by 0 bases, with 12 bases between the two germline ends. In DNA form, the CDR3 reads TGTGCCAGCACTCGGAAGGGGGCGAACACCGGGGAGCTGTTTTTT. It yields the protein CASTRKGANTGELFF.

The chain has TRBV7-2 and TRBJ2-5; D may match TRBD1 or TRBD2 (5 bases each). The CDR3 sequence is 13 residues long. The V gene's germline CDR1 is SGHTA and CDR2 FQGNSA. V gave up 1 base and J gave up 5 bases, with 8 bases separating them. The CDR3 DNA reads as TGTGCCAGCAGCTTAGTCAGGGACGAGACCCAGTACTTC. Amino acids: CASSLVRDETQYF.

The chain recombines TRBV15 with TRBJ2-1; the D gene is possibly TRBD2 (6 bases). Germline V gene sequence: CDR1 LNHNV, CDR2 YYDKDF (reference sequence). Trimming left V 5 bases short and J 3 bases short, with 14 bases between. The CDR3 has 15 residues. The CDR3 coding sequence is TGTGCCACCAGCGGGGACTCCGGGGGCTACAATGAGCAGTTCTTC. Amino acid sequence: CATSGDSGGYNEQFF.

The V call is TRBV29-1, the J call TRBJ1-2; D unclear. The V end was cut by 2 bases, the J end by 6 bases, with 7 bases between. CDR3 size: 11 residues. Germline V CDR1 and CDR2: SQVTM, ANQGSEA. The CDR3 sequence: CSVERVDGYTF. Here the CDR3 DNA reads TGCAGCGTTGAACGGGTAGATGGCTACACCTTC.

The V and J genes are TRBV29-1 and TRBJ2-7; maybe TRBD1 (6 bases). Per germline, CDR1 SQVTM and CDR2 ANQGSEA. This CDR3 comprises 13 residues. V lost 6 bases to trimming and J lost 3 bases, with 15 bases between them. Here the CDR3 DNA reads TGCAGCGTACCGGGACATTCCTACTACGAGCAGTACTTC. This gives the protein CSVPGHSYYEQYF.

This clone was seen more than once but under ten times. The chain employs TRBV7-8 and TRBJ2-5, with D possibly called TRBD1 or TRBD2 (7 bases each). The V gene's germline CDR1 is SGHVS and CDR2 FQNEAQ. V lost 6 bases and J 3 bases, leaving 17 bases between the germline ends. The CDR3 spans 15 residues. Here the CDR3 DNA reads TGTGCCAGCAGACGACAGGGCGGGGGTAAAGAGACCCAGTACTTC. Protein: CASRRQGGGKETQYF.

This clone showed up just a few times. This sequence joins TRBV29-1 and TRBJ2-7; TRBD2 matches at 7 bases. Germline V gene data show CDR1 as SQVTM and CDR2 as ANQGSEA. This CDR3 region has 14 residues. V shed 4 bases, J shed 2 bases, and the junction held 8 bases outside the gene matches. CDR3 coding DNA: TGCAGCGTTGGGGGAGGGACGGACACCTACGAGCAGTACTTC. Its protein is CSVGGGTDTYEQYF.

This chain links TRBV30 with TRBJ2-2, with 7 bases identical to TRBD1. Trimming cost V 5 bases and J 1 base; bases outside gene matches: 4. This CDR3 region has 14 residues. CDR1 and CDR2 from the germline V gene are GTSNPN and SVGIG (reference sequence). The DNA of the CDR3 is TGTGCCTGGTTGGGACAGCGGAACACCGGGGAGCTGTTTTTT. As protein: CAWLGQRNTGELFF.

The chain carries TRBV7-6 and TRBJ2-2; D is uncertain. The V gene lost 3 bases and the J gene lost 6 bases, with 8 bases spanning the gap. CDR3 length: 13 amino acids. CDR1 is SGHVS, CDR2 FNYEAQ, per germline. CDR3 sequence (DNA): TGTGCCAGCAGCTTTTCGATTTCCGGGGAGCTGTTTTTT. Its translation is CASSFSISGELFF.

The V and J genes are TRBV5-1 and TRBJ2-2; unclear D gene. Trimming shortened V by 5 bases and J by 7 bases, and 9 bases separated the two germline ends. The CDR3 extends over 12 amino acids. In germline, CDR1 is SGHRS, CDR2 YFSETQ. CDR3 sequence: CASSRSDGELFF. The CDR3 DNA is TGCGCCAGCAGTCGATCTGACGGGGAGCTGTTTTTT.

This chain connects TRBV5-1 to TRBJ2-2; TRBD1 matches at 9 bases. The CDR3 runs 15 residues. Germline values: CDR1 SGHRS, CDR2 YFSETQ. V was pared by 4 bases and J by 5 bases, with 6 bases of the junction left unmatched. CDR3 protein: CASSLRTGDTGELFF. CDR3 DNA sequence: TGCGCCAGCAGCCTGAGGACAGGGGATACCGGGGAGCTGTTTTTT.

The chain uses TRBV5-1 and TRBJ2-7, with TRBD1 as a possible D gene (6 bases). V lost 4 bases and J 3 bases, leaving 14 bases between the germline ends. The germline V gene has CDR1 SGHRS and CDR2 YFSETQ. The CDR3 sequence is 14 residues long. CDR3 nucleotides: TGCGCCAGCAGCCCGGGGACAACCAACTACGAGCAGTACTTC. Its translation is CASSPGTTNYEQYF.

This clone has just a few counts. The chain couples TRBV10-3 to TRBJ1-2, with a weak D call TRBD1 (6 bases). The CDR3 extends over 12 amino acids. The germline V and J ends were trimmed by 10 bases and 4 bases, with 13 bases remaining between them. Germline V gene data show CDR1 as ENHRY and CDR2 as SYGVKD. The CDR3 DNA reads TGTGCCACCAGACAGGATGTCTATGGCTACACCTTC. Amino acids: CATRQDVYGYTF.

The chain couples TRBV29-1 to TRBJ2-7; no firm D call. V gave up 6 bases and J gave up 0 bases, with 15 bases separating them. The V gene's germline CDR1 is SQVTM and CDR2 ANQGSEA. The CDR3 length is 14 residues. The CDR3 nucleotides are TGCAGCGTCCTCCCGGGCCTTAGCTCCTACGAGCAGTACTTC. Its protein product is CSVLPGLSSYEQYF.

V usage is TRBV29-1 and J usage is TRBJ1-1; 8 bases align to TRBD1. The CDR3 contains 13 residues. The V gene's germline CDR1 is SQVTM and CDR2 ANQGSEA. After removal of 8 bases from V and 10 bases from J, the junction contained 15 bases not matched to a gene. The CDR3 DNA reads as TGCAGCCTCGAAGAGCCAGGGGGCTACGGAGCTTTCTTT. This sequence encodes CSLEEPGGYGAFF.

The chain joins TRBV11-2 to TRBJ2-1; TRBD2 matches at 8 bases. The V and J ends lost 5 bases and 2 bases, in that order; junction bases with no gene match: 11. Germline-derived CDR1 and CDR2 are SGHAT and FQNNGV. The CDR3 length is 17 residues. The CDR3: CASSQTTGTRPYNEQFF. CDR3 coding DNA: TGTGCCAGCAGCCAGACCACCGGGACTAGGCCCTACAATGAGCAGTTCTTC.

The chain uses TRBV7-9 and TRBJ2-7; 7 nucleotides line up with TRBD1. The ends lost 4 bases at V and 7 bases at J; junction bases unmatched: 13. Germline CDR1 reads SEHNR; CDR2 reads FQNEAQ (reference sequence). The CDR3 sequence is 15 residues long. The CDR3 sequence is CASSYGDSYYEEQYF. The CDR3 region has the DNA TGTGCCAGCAGCTATGGGGACAGCTACTACGAGGAGCAGTACTTC.

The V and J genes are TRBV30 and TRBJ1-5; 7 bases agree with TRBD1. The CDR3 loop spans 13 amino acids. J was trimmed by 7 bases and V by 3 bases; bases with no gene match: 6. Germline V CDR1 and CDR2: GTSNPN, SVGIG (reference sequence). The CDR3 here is CAWSPQGIQPQHF. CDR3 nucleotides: TGTGCCTGGAGCCCACAGGGGATACAGCCCCAGCATTTT.

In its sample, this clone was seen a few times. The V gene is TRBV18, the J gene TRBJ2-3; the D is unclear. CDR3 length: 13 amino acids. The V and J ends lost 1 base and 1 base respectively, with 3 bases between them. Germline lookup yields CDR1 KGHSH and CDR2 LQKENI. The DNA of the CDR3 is TGTGCCAGCTCACCACTTGGCACAGATACGCAGTATTTT. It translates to CASSPLGTDTQYF.

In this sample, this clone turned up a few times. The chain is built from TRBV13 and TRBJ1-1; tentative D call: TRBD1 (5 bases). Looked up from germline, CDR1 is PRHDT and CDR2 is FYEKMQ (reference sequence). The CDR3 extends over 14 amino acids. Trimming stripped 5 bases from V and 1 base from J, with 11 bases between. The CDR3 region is CASSLRGENTEAFF. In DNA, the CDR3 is TGTGCCAGCAGCCTCCGGGGGGAGAACACTGAAGCTTTCTTT.